This T cell receptor beta chain was captured by sequencing in a study of T cells expressing NK-cell markers. Overall study findings and caveats: Whether the expanded NKG2C+ T cell clones recognized HCMV remained unclear.

No DNA is given; TCRdb re-called the 5' RACE reads and lists each CDR3 protein once. The sample totals over 150,000 distinct CDR3 sequences; its top ten clones hold over 35%. Of note for this clonotype: Its antigen is not known.

Germline CDR1 reads SGHKS; CDR2 reads YYEKEE (reference sequence). The length of the CDR3 is 14 residues. The chain links TRBV5-5 to TRBJ2-5. This TCR came from a woman aged 50 to 65 in good health. Source material: blood T cells: a sorted CD56 or NKG2C T cell subset, CD4+ or CD8+ T cells, or bulk PBMC T cells (not recorded which). CDR3 region: CASSLGFDGETQYF.